The rows below give T cell receptor beta chains drawn from one sample of a study of blood T cell repertoires in COVID-19. This table comes from immunoSEQ multiplex PCR, and its TCRdb copy is limited to in-frame clones, with some not included. The sample yields about 120,000 clones, approximately 91% seen once. Material for sequencing was peripheral blood. The receptors come from a woman over 75 with acute or convalescent COVID-19. The CDR3 runs from the conserved cysteine through the conserved F or W. Fields, in order: V gene, J gene, clone size, D gene, CDR3 protein, CDR3 DNA. A D gene is named only where the DNA matches it firmly. Clone size is given for some rows only: seen once, a few or many times, or a class if the clone is expanded.

TRBV24-1	TRBJ1-2	NA	NA	CATSDSSEGGLRGYTF	TGTGCCACCAGTGATTCCTCTGAGGGAGGGTTGAGGGGCTACACCTTC
TRBV4-2	TRBJ2-7	NA	NA	CASSQGLALGYEQYF	TGTGCCAGCAGCCAAGGACTGGCGCTGGGTTACGAGCAGTACTTC
TRBV7-3	TRBJ2-1	NA	NA	CASSPPGAYNEQFF	TGTGCCAGCAGCCCCCCGGGAGCATACAATGAGCAGTTCTTC
TRBV2	TRBJ1-2	NA	TRBD1	CASRPQGAGGYTF	TGTGCCAGCAGACCTCAGGGGGCCGGTGGCTACACCTTC
TRBV19	TRBJ2-7	NA	NA	CASSVGTNSYEQYF	TGTGCCAGTAGTGTAGGGACAAACTCCTACGAGCAGTACTTC
TRBV7-9	TRBJ1-1	NA	NA	CASSLPQGSTEAFF	TGTGCCAGCAGCTTACCTCAGGGGAGCACTGAAGCTTTCTTT
TRBV5-1	TRBJ2-3	NA	TRBD2	CASSLERGVTDTQYF	TGCGCCAGCAGCTTGGAGCGGGGCGTCACAGATACGCAGTATTTT
TRBV24-1	TRBJ1-1	NA	NA	CATSQGTEAFF	TGTGCCACCAGTCAGGGAACTGAAGCTTTCTTT
TRBV9	TRBJ2-7	NA	TRBD2	CASSAVGAGGTYEQYF	TGTGCCAGCAGCGCCGTCGGCGCGGGGGGTACCTACGAGCAGTACTTC
TRBV10-1	TRBJ2-3	NA	TRBD2	CASSPGLEDTQYF	TGCGCCAGCAGCCCGGGACTAGAAGATACGCAGTATTTT
TRBV2	TRBJ2-2	NA	NA	CASTIAEANTGELFF	TGTGCCAGCACCATAGCTGAAGCGAACACCGGGGAGCTGTTTTTT
TRBV5-5	TRBJ1-5	NA	NA	CASSLNRVNQPQHF	TGTGCCAGCAGCTTAAACAGGGTCAATCAGCCCCAGCATTTT
TRBV6-5	TRBJ1-2	once	NA	CASSTTTVFTGYTF	TGTGCCAGCAGTACAACGACAGTGTTCACTGGCTACACCTTC
TRBV14	TRBJ2-1	NA	TRBD2	CASSQITSGRASNEQFF	TGTGCCAGCAGCCAAATAACTAGCGGGAGGGCCAGCAATGAGCAGTTCTTC
TRBV4-3	TRBJ2-7	NA	TRBD2	CASSQVGLAGGEQYF	TGCGCCAGCAGCCAAGTCGGGCTAGCGGGAGGCGAGCAGTACTTC